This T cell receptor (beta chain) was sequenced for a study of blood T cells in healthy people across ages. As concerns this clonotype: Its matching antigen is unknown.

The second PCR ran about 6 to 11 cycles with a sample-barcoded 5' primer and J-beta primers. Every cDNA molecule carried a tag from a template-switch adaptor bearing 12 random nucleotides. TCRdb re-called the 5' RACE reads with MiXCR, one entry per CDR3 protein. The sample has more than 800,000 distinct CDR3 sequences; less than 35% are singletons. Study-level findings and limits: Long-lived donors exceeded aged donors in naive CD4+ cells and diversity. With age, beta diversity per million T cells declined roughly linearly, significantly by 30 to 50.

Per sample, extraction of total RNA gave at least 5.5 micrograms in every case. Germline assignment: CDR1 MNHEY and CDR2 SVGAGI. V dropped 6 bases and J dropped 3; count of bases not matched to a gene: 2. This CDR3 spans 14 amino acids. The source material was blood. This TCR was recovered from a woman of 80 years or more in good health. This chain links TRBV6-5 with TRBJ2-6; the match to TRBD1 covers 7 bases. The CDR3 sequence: CASRRGLGANVLTF. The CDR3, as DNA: TGTGCCAGCAGGAGGGGGCTTGGGGCCAACGTCCTGACTTTC.